These 22 T cell receptor beta chains originate from one sample sequenced in a study of identical twins. TCRdb used MiXCR to reprocess the 5' RACE reads, holding one entry per CDR3 protein. Of a few hundred thousand distinct CDR3 sequences in the sample, roughly 13% were seen once. This same sample was also part of a study on yellow fever vaccine responses in identical twins.

Sequences were obtained from memory (CD45RO+) T cells sorted from blood. These receptor sequences come from a woman younger than 30 in good health.

Here the CDR3 DNA reads TGTGCCAGCACCCGAGGGACTCTTCCCAAAGAGACCCAGTACTTC. Residues: CASTRGTLPKETQYF. The chain recombines TRBV11-2 with TRBJ2-5; possible D gene TRBD2, 6 bases. This CDR3 is built from 15 residues. V lost 7 bases, J lost 3 bases, and 18 bases lay in between. Germline-derived CDR1 and CDR2 are SGHAT and FQNNGV.

The chain uses TRBV16 and TRBJ2-1; no clear D gene. Trimming stripped 7 bases from V and 0 bases from J, with 13 bases between. Germline CDR1 and CDR2: KGHSY and FQNENV. The CDR3 loop spans 15 amino acids. CDR3 amino acids: CASTRQASSYNEQFF. The DNA for the CDR3 is TGTGCCAGCACCCGGCAAGCGAGCTCCTACAATGAGCAGTTCTTC.

This clonotype was seen only a few times. The gene calls are TRBV4-3 and TRBJ2-1; 8 bases fit TRBD2. The CDR3 extends over 15 amino acids. Per germline, CDR1 LGHNA and CDR2 YSLEER. V dropped 3 bases and J dropped 6; count of bases not matched to a gene: 7. CDR3 sequence: CASSQLPGLGNEQFF. DNA of the CDR3: TGCGCCAGCAGCCAGCTTCCGGGACTAGGCAATGAGCAGTTCTTC.

This clonotype came up many times. This rearrangement joins TRBV5-1 to TRBJ2-4; 10 bases map to TRBD1. V was pared by 0 bases and J by 7 bases, with 4 bases of the junction left unmatched. Germline-derived CDR1 and CDR2 are SGHRS and YFSETQ. This CDR3 region has 15 residues. Here the CDR3 reads CASSLEGQGSNIQYF. The CDR3 coding sequence is TGCGCCAGCAGCTTGGAGGGACAGGGGTCCAACATTCAGTACTTC.

The chain combines TRBV5-1 with TRBJ2-7; D is perhaps TRBD1 (5 bases). The germline V gene encodes CDR1 SGHRS and CDR2 YFSETQ. The CDR3 runs to 13 residues. Trimming removed 2 bases from V and 2 bases from J, with 8 bases in between. CDR3 residues: CASSLRQTYEQYF. CDR3 DNA sequence: TGCGCCAGCAGCTTAAGACAGACCTACGAGCAGTACTTC.

This clonotype was recorded many times. As DNA, the CDR3 is TGTGCCAGCAGCCAAATCCAGGGGAGGGGGTCCTACAATGAGCAGTTCTTC. Protein: CASSQIQGRGSYNEQFF. The chain employs TRBV3-1 and TRBJ2-1; a weak D match, TRBD2 (7 bases). The germline V gene encodes CDR1 LGHDT and CDR2 YNNKEL (reference sequence). With 2 bases removed from V and 1 base from J, the gap between germline ends came to 15 bases. The CDR3 runs 17 residues.

The chain is built from TRBV21-1 and TRBJ2-1; TRBD1 is the table's D call, not checked against the DNA. TRBV21-1 is described as a pseudogene. CDR3 length: 12 amino acids. The CDR3 sequence is CASSKGGDEQFF. In DNA, the CDR3 is TGTGCCAGCAGCAAAGGGGGGGATGAGCAGTTCTTC.

The chain is built from TRBV5-6 and TRBJ2-5; the D gene is possibly TRBD2 (5 bases). The germline V gene encodes CDR1 SGHDT and CDR2 YYEEEE. Trimming shortened V by 4 bases and J by 1 base, and 14 bases separated the two germline ends. This CDR3 region has 15 residues. The CDR3 region is CASSPYPGSQETQYF. CDR3 DNA sequence: TGTGCCAGCAGCCCATACCCGGGGTCCCAAGAGACCCAGTACTTC.

This clonotype showed up just a few times. The V and J genes are TRBV30 and TRBJ1-5; D is undetermined. CDR3 length: 13 amino acids. In germline, CDR1 is GTSNPN, CDR2 SVGIG (reference sequence). V was shortened by 2 bases and J by 0 bases, with 5 bases between the two germline ends. The CDR3 DNA sequence: TGTGCCTGGAGTATAAATAGCAATCAGCCCCAGCATTTT. It is translated as CAWSINSNQPQHF. The full variable domain, with the rest looked up from reference TRBV30 and TRBJ1-5, is SQTIHQWPATLVQPVGSPLSLECTVEGTSNPNLYWYRQAAGRGLQLLFYSVGIGQISSEVPQNLSASRPQDRQFILSSKKLLLSDSGFYLCAWSINSNQPQHFGDGTRLSIL.

The CDR3 is CASSLALFGTGELFF. The CDR3 DNA follows: TGTGCCAGCAGTTTGGCCCTGTTCGGCACCGGGGAGCTGTTTTTT. The V gene is TRBV28, the J gene TRBJ2-2; D unresolved. Deletions cut 3 bases from V and 4 bases from J, with 12 bases between. The CDR3 extends over 15 amino acids. CDR1 and CDR2 from the germline V gene are MDHEN and SYDVKM.

This clonotype showed up just a few times. The genes are TRBV4-1 and TRBJ2-5; tentative D call: TRBD1 (5 bases). Germline V gene lookup returns CDR1 MGHRA and CDR2 YSYEKL. The CDR3 is 15 amino acids. With 1 base removed from V and 4 bases from J, the gap between germline ends came to 13 bases. In DNA form, the CDR3 reads TGCGCCAGCAGCCAAGCTGGGGTAACAGGAGAGACCCAGTACTTC. This encodes CASSQAGVTGETQYF.

This clonotype was counted only a few times. This chain uses TRBV5-1 with TRBJ1-1; D not certain. Germline loops: CDR1 SGHRS, CDR2 YFSETQ. Trimming cost V 1 base and J 5 bases, with 9 bases left between them. This CDR3 has 13 residues. CDR3 sequence reads: CASSLNGQTEAFF. In DNA, the CDR3 is TGCGCCAGCAGCTTGAATGGCCAGACTGAAGCTTTCTTT. Together with reference TRBV5-1 and TRBJ1-1, the CDR3 gives the full variable domain: KAGVTQTPRYLIKTRGQQVTLSCSPISGHRSVSWYQQTPGQGLQFLFEYFSETQRNKGNFPGRFSGRQFSNSRSEMNVSTLELGDSALYLCASSLNGQTEAFFGQGTRLTVV.

The V and J genes are TRBV20-1 and TRBJ2-5, with 8 bases identical to TRBD1. With V trimmed by 6 bases and J by 5 bases, 17 bases remained unmatched. The CDR3 is 16 amino acids. The germline gives CDR1 DFQATT, CDR2 SNEGSKA (reference sequence). CDR3 coding DNA: TGCAGTGCCCCTCCAATTTGGACAGGGTTCACGGAGACCCAGTACTTC. Amino acid sequence: CSAPPIWTGFTETQYF.

This clonotype was seen more than once but under ten times. The chain combines TRBV4-3 with TRBJ1-2, with 9 bases fitting TRBD1. This CDR3 is 15 amino acids long. V trimming: 1 base; J trimming: 4 bases; junction bases outside the gene matches: 4. The germline gives CDR1 LGHNA, CDR2 YSLEER. CDR3 DNA: TGCGCCAGCAGCCAAGCCGGGACAGGGACCTATGGCTACACCTTC. Translating it yields CASSQAGTGTYGYTF.

This clonotype was seen a few times. The V call is TRBV28, the J call TRBJ2-1; possible D gene TRBD1, 5 bases. V was cut by 1 base and J by 5 bases, with 24 bases left in between. This CDR3 spans 19 amino acids. Germline V gene data show CDR1 as MDHEN and CDR2 as SYDVKM. In DNA, the CDR3 is TGTGCCAGCAGTTTATTGGAGACGGTGGAGCAGGGCTGGAACAATGAGCAGTTCTTC. Its protein is CASSLLETVEQGWNNEQFF. The full variable domain, rest sourced from reference TRBV28 and TRBJ2-1, is DVKVTQSSRYLVKRTGEKVFLECVQDMDHENMFWYRQDPGLGLRLIYFSYDVKMKEKGDIPEGYSVSREKKERFSLILESASTNQTSMYLCASSLLETVEQGWNNEQFFGPGTRLTVL.

In this sample, this clonotype turned up many times. The J gene is TRBJ2-1, the V gene TRBV5-6; 7 bases align to TRBD1. The CDR3 runs to 15 residues. The V gene's germline CDR1 is SGHDT and CDR2 YYEEEE. V shed 2 bases and J 2 bases; nucleotides not matched to a gene: 4. CDR3 DNA sequence: TGTGCCAGCAGCTTCGGACAGGCTGCCTACAATGAGCAGTTCTTC. It codes for CASSFGQAAYNEQFF.

This clonotype was seen many times. The chain uses TRBV11-1 and TRBJ2-7; maybe TRBD1 (5 bases). V lost 1 base and J lost 3, with 10 bases in between. Looked up from germline, CDR1 is SGHAT and CDR2 is FQDESV (reference sequence). CDR3 length equals 14 residues. The chain's CDR3 is CASSLVGQGYEQYF. The CDR3 nucleotides read TGTGCCAGCAGCTTAGTGGGCCAGGGCTACGAGCAGTACTTC.

The sample holds many counts of this clonotype. V gene TRBV5-6 combines with J gene TRBJ2-1, with 8 bases aligning to TRBD2. The CDR3 extends over 15 amino acids. The germline V gene encodes CDR1 SGHDT and CDR2 YYEEEE. Trimming took 1 base from V and 2 from J; bases not matched to a gene: 2. The CDR3 coding sequence is TGTGCCAGCAGCTTGACTAGCGGTACCTACAATGAGCAGTTCTTC. Translating gives CASSLTSGTYNEQFF. The variable domain in full, completed from reference TRBV5-6 and TRBJ2-1, reads DAGVTQSPTHLIKTRGQQVTLRCSPKSGHDTVSWYQQALGQGPQFIFQYYEEEERQRGNFPDRFSGHQFPNYSSELNVNALLLGDSALYLCASSLTSGTYNEQFFGPGTRLTVL.

This chain links TRBV5-5 with TRBJ2-7; 7 bases map to TRBD2. The length of the CDR3 is 14 residues. Germline assignment: CDR1 SGHKS and CDR2 YYEKEE (reference sequence). Trimming took 1 base from V and 6 from J; bases not matched to a gene: 7. The CDR3 region is CASSLYSGVGEQYF. The CDR3, as DNA: TGTGCCAGCAGCTTGTACAGCGGGGTGGGCGAGCAGTACTTC.

This clonotype was counted many times. The chain recombines TRBV5-1 with TRBJ2-3, with a tentative D call TRBD1 (6 bases). This CDR3 is built from 14 residues. Germline V gene data show CDR1 as SGHRS and CDR2 as YFSETQ. Trimming pared 5 bases from V and 4 bases from J, leaving 14 bases between. CDR3 coding DNA: TGCGCCAGCAGGTTGACAGGTTTCGCAGATACGCAGTATTTT. Its protein is CASRLTGFADTQYF.

This clonotype was observed a few times. The chain uses TRBV27 and TRBJ2-7, with 11 bases lining up with TRBD1. The length of the CDR3 is 15 residues. The V gene end was trimmed by 6 bases and the J gene end by 6 bases; junction bases not matched to a gene: 10. CDR1 and CDR2 from the germline V gene are MNHEY and SMNVEV (reference sequence). CDR3 residues: CASREDRGLSCEQYF. DNA for the CDR3: TGTGCCAGCAGAGAGGACAGGGGGCTTTCGTGCGAGCAGTACTTC.

The rearrangement links TRBV12-3 or TRBV12-4 to TRBJ2-5, with 13 positions matching TRBD2. The CDR3 is made up of 18 amino acids. The CDR3 nucleotides read TGTACCATCAGTTCCTCCGCCCCGGGACTAGCGGGAAAAGAGACCCAGTACTTC. This codes for CTISSSAPGLAGKETQYF.